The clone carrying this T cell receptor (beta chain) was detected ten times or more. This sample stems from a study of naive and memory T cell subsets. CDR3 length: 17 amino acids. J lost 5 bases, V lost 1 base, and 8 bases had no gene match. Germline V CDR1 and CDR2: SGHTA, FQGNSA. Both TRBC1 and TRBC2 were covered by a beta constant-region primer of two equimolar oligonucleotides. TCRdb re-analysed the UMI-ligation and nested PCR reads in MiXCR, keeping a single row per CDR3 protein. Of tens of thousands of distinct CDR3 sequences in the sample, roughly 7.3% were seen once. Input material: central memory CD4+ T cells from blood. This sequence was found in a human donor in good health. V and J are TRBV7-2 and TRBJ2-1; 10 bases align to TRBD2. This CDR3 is CASSLGSSGRTNNEQFF. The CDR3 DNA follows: TGTGCCAGCAGCTTAGGGTCTAGCGGGAGAACGAACAATGAGCAGTTCTTC.